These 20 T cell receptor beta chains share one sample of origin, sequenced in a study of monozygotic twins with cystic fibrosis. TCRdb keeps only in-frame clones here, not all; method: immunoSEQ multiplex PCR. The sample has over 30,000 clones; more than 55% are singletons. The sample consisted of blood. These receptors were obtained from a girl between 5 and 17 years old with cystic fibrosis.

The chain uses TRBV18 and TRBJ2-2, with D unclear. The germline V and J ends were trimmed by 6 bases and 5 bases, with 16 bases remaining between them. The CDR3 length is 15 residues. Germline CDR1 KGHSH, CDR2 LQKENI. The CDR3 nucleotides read TGTGCCAGCTCCCTAACCATGGACGGGACCGGGGAGCTGTTTTTT. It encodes CASSLTMDGTGELFF.

The DNA for the CDR3 is TGTGCCAGCAGCCAAACCGGGAGTGAAGCTTTCTTT. This gives the protein CASSQTGSEAFF. The chain is built from TRBV11-3 and TRBJ1-1; no firm D call. Trimming removed 5 bases from V and 7 bases from J, with 11 bases in between. The CDR3 totals 12 residues. Germline V CDR1 and CDR2: SGHNT, YENEEA.

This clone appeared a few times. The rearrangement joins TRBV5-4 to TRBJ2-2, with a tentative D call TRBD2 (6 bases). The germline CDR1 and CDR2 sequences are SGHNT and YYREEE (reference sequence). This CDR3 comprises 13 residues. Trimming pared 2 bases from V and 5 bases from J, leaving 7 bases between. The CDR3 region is CASSLGLTGELFF. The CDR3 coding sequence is TGTGCCAGCAGCTTAGGACTAACCGGGGAGCTGTTTTTT.

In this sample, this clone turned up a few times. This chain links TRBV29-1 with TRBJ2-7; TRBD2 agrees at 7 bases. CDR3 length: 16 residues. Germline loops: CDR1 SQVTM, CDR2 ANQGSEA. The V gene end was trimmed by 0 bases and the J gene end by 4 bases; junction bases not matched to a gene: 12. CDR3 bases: TGCAGCGTTGAAGATCATGAGGGAGGGGCGCGATACGAGCAGTACGTC. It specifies CSVEDHEGGARYEQYV.

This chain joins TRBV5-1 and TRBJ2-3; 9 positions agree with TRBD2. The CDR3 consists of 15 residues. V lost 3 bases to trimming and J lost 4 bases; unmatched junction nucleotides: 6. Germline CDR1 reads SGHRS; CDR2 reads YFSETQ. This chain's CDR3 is CASSSGTSLPDTQYF. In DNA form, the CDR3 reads TGCGCCAGCAGCTCCGGGACTAGCCTTCCAGATACGCAGTATTTT.

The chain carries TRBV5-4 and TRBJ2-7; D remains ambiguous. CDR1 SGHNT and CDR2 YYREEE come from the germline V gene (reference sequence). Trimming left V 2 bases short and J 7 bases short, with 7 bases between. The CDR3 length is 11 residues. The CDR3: CASSFEGEQYV. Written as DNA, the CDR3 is TGTGCCAGCAGCTTTGAAGGGGAGCAGTACGTC.

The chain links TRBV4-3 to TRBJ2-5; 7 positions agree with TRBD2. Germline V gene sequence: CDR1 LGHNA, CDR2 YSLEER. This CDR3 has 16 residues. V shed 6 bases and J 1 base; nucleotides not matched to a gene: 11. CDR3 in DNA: TGCGCCAGCAGTCTCAACCGGGCGGGGGTCCAAGAGACCCAGTACTTC. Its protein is CASSLNRAGVQETQYF.

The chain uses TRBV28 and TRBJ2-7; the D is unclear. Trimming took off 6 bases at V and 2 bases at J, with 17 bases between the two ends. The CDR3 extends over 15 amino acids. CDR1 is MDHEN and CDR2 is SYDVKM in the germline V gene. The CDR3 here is CASSPRTRGTYEQYF. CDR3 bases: TGTGCCAGCAGCCCTAGGACCCGAGGCACCTACGAGCAGTACTTC.

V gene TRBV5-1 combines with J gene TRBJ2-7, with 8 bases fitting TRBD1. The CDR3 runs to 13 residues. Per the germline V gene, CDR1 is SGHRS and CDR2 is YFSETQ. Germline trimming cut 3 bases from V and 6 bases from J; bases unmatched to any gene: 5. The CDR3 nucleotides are TGCGCCAGCAGCTACGGGACAGGCACCGAGCAGTACGTC. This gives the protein CASSYGTGTEQYV.

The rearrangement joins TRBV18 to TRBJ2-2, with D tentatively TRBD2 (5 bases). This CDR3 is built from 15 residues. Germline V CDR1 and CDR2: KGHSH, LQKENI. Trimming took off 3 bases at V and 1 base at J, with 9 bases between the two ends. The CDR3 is CASSPWGENTGELFF. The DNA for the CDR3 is TGTGCCAGCTCACCCTGGGGAGAGAACACCGGGGAGCTGTTTTTT.

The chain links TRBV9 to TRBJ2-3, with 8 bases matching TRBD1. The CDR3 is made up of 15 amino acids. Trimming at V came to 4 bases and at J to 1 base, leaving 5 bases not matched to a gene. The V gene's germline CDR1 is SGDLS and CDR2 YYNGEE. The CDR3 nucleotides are TGTGCCAGCAGCTTGACAGGGGTCCGCACAGATACGCAGTATTTT. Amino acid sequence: CASSLTGVRTDTQYF.

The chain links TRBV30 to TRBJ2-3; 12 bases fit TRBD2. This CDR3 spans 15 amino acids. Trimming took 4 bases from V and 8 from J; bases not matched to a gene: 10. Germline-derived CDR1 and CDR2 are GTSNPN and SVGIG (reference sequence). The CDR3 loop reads CAWTPASGRVVTQYF. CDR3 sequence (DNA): TGTGCCTGGACGCCCGCTAGCGGGAGGGTAGTTACGCAGTATTTT.

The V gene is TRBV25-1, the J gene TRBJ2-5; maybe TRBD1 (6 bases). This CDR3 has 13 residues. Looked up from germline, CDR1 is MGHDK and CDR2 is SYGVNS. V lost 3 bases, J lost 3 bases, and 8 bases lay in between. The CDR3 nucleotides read TGTGCCAGCAGTGACCCAGGGGAAGAGACCCAGTACTTC. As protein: CASSDPGEETQYF.

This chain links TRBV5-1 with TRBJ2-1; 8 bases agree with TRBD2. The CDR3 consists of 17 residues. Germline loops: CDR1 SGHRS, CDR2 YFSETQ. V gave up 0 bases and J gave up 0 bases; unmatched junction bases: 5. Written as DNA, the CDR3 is TGCGCCAGCAGCTTGGTCCTACTAGCGGACTCCTACAATGAGCAGTTCTTC. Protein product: CASSLVLLADSYNEQFF. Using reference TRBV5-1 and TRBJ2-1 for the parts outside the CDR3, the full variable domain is KAGVTQTPRYLIKTRGQQVTLSCSPISGHRSVSWYQQTPGQGLQFLFEYFSETQRNKGNFPGRFSGRQFSNSRSEMNVSTLELGDSALYLCASSLVLLADSYNEQFFGPGTRLTVL.

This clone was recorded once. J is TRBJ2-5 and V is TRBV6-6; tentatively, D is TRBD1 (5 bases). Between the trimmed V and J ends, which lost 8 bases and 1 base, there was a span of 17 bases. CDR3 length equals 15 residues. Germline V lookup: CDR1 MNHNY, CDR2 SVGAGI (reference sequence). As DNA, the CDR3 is TGTGCCAGCCTTGGGGCCTATATAGCCCAAGAGACCCAGTACTTC. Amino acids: CASLGAYIAQETQYF.

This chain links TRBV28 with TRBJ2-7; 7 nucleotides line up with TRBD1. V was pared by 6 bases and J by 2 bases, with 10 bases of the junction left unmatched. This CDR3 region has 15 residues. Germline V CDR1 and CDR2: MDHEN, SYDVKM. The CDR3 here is CASRVAGGVTYEQYF. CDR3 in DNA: TGTGCCAGCAGGGTGGCAGGGGGAGTTACCTACGAGCAGTACTTC.

The CDR3 spells CASSPTLDRARETQYF. CDR3 nucleotides: TGTGCCAGCTCACCCACCCTCGACAGGGCGCGAGAGACCCAGTACTTC. This sequence joins TRBV18 and TRBJ2-5, with TRBD1 matching over 7 bases. The V gene end was trimmed by 3 bases and the J gene end by 4 bases; junction bases not matched to a gene: 11. There are 16 residues in the CDR3. CDR1 is KGHSH and CDR2 is LQKENI in the germline V gene.

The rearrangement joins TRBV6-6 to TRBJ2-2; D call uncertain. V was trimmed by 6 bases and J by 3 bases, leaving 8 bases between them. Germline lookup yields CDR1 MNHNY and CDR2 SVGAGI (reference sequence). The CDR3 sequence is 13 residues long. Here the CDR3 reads CASSETHTGELFF. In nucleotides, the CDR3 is TGTGCCAGCAGCGAAACACACACCGGGGAGCTGTTTTTT.

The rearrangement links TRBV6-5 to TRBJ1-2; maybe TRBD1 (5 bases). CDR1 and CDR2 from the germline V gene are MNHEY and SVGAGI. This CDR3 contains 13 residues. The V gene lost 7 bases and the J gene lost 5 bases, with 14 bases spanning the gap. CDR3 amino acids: CASTTRGHYGYTF. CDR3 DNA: TGTGCCAGCACGACCCGCGGACATTATGGCTACACCTTC.

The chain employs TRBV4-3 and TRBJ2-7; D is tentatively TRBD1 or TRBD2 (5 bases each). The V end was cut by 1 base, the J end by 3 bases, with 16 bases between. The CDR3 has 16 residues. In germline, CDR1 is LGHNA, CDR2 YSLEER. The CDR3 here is CASSQGTGSRGYEQYF. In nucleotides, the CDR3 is TGCGCCAGCAGCCAAGGGACTGGGAGTAGGGGCTACGAGCAGTACTTC.